Listed below are T cell receptor beta chains from one sample, sequenced in a study of beta chain features in type 1 diabetes. Produced via immunoSEQ multiplex PCR; TCRdb's table is partial and in-frame only. The profile shows about 350,000 clones, less than 20% of them singletons. Sequencing was carried out using naive CD4+ T cells from blood. The receptors here all came from a woman aged 18 to 35 in good health. Each CDR3 is given with its conserved first and last residue. D genes are given only for firm matches. Only some rows state a clone size, as once, few, many or a class for expanded clones.

CDR3	DNA	size	V	J	D
CASSPEANTEAFF	TGTGCCAGCAGCCCAGAAGCGAACACTGAAGCTTTCTTT	few	TRBV14	TRBJ1-1	.
CALRGEANTEAFF	TGTGCCCTCCGGGGGGAAGCGAACACTGAAGCTTTCTTT	few	TRBV10-3	TRBJ1-1	.
CASSYGTGNTEAFF	TGTGCCAGCAGTTACGGGACAGGGAACACTGAAGCTTTCTTT	few	TRBV6-5	TRBJ1-1	TRBD1
CASSYGTTYEQYF	TGTGCCAGCTCCTACGGGACTACATACGAGCAGTACTTC	.	TRBV13	TRBJ2-7	TRBD2
CASSFPSGNEGDTQYF	TGTGCCAGCAGCTTTCCTAGCGGGAATGAAGGAGATACGCAGTATTTT	.	TRBV13	TRBJ2-3	TRBD2
CSVQDRVDGNTIYF	TGCAGCGTTCAGGACAGGGTGGATGGAAACACCATATATTTT	few	TRBV29-1	TRBJ1-3	TRBD1
CASSSSTGGDGYTF	TGCGCCAGCAGCTCGTCGACAGGGGGGGATGGCTACACCTTC	.	TRBV4-3	TRBJ1-2	TRBD1
CASKMYPGNQPQHF	TGTGCCAGCAAAATGTACCCAGGCAATCAGCCCCAGCATTTT	few	TRBV28	TRBJ1-5	.
CASSLGLILDYGYTF	TGCGCCAGCAGCTTGGGGCTCATTTTGGACTATGGCTACACCTTC	few	TRBV5-1	TRBJ1-2	.
CASSFQLAENYEQFF	TGTGCCAGCAGCTTTCAACTAGCGGAGAACTATGAGCAGTTCTTC	few	TRBV5-5	TRBJ2-1	TRBD2
CSVGQLNTEAFF	TGCAGCGTTGGACAGTTGAACACTGAAGCTTTCTTT	few	TRBV29-1	TRBJ1-1	.
CSVGPSGEETQYF	TGCAGCGTTGGACCTAGCGGGGAAGAGACCCAGTACTTC	few	TRBV29-1	TRBJ2-5	TRBD2
CASSPRRVSSYEQYF	TGTGCCAGCAGCCCTCGTCGGGTCAGCTCCTACGAGCAGTACTTC	few	TRBV7-2	TRBJ2-7	.
CASSPLVQPGAGYTF	TGTGCCAGCTCACCACTGGTACAGCCAGGGGCTGGCTACACCTTC	few	TRBV18	TRBJ1-2	.
CSARLTGTGELFF	TGCAGCGCACGCCTGACGGGAACCGGGGAGCTGTTTTTT	few	TRBV29-1	TRBJ2-2	.
CASSYGGQTDTQYF	TGTGCCAGCAGCTACGGGGGGCAGACAGATACGCAGTATTTT	.	TRBV7-9	TRBJ2-3	.
CAWSTGTGKTEAFF	TGTGCCTGGAGTACGGGGACAGGAAAAACTGAAGCTTTCTTT	.	TRBV30	TRBJ1-1	TRBD1
CSVDFRGTGYTF	TGCAGCGTTGATTTCAGGGGTACAGGCTACACCTTC	.	TRBV29-1	TRBJ1-2	.
CASSRDNRDTGELFF	TGCGCCAGCAGCCGCGATAACAGGGACACCGGGGAGCTGTTTTTT	.	TRBV5-1	TRBJ2-2	.
CASSVSSTDTQYF	TGTGCCAGCAGCGTATCGAGCACAGATACGCAGTATTTT	.	TRBV9	TRBJ2-3	.
CASSLSGGPAKNIQYF	TGTGCCAGCAGTTTAAGCGGGGGCCCTGCCAAAAACATTCAGTACTTC	.	TRBV28	TRBJ2-4	TRBD2
CASSRGEDYGYTF	TGTGCCAGCAGCCGGGGGGAGGATTATGGCTACACCTTC	few	TRBV14	TRBJ1-2	.
CASSPSGRQQFF	TGCGCCAGCAGTCCTAGCGGGAGGCAGCAGTTCTTC	.	TRBV10-1	TRBJ2-1	TRBD2
CASSPQRGGTETQYF	TGTGCCAGCAGCCCTCAGCGGGGGGGCACAGAGACCCAGTACTTC	few	TRBV7-2	TRBJ2-5	TRBD2
CASSPSPVFEAFF	TGCGCCAGCAGCCCTTCCCCAGTGTTTGAAGCTTTCTTT	.	TRBV5-1	TRBJ1-1	.
CASSTGQGDAGELFF	TGCGCCAGCAGCACCGGACAGGGGGACGCCGGGGAGCTGTTTTTT	.	TRBV5-1	TRBJ2-2	TRBD1
CASSLSGGAKNIQYF	TGTGCCAGCAGCCTTAGCGGGGGTGCCAAAAACATTCAGTACTTC	few	TRBV28	TRBJ2-4	TRBD2
CASTAGATNTEAFF	TGTGCCAGCACGGCGGGGGCGACGAACACTGAAGCTTTCTTT	.	TRBV2	TRBJ1-1	.
CASRPGQGARETQYF	TGTGCCAGCAGACCTGGACAGGGGGCGCGGGAGACCCAGTACTTC	.	TRBV11-3	TRBJ2-5	TRBD1
CSVGSDRDRDGYTF	TGCAGCGTTGGGTCCGACCGGGACAGGGATGGCTACACCTTC	.	TRBV29-1	TRBJ1-2	TRBD1
CASSPDRWHHLLAKNIQYF	TGTGCCAGCAGCCCCGACAGGTGGCATCATCTGCTGGCCAAAAACATTCAGTACTTC	few	TRBV7-9	TRBJ2-4	.
CASSGGAPAYEQYF	TGTGCCAGCAGTGGGGGGGCGCCCGCCTACGAGCAGTACTTC	.	TRBV5-6	TRBJ2-7	.
CASSLGQGAPWETQYF	TGTGCCAGCAGCCTGGGACAGGGGGCGCCTTGGGAGACCCAGTACTTC	.	TRBV13	TRBJ2-5	TRBD1
CASSLTSGGQETQYF	TGTGCCAGCAGCCTGACTAGCGGGGGGCAAGAGACCCAGTACTTC	.	TRBV9	TRBJ2-5	TRBD2
CASTARGFYEQYF	TGTGCCAGCACCGCGAGGGGGTTCTACGAGCAGTACTTC	.	TRBV5-4	TRBJ2-7	.
CASSLTSGSGEQYF	TGTGCCAGCAGCTTAACTAGCGGGAGTGGCGAGCAGTACTTC	.	TRBV7-2	TRBJ2-7	TRBD2
CASSPTRGDPQETQYF	TGTGCCAGCTCACCAACCCGCGGGGACCCACAAGAGACCCAGTACTTC	.	TRBV18	TRBJ2-5	.
CASSERWLQGGGKNIQYF	TGTGCCAGCAGTGAAAGGTGGCTTCAGGGTGGCGGCAAAAACATTCAGTACTTC	.	TRBV2	TRBJ2-4	.
CSEQQGIDTQYF	TGCAGCGAACAACAGGGGATAGATACGCAGTATTTT	.	TRBV29-1	TRBJ2-3	TRBD1
CAWSGGGSPSGANVLTF	TGTGCCTGGAGTGGAGGGGGCTCCCCCTCTGGGGCCAACGTCCTGACTTTC	few	TRBV30	TRBJ2-6	TRBD1
CASSLGQGPTYEQYF	TGTGCCAGCAGTTTAGGACAGGGGCCCACCTACGAGCAGTACTTC	few	TRBV27	TRBJ2-7	TRBD1
CASSSGPGGLKPYEQYF	TGTGCCAGCAGCTCCGGCCCAGGGGGCCTCAAACCCTACGAGCAGTACTTC	.	TRBV5-6	TRBJ2-7	TRBD1
CASSPSQGLNTEAFF	TGTGCCAGCTCACCATCGCAGGGTTTGAACACTGAAGCTTTCTTT	.	TRBV18	TRBJ1-1	.
CASSTRLAGATDTQYF	TGTGCCAGCAGCACCCGGCTAGCGGGGGCCACAGATACGCAGTATTTT	few	TRBV11-1	TRBJ2-3	TRBD2
CASSYSPGGRTEAFF	TGTGCCAGCAGTTACTCTCCAGGGGGTAGAACTGAAGCTTTCTTT	.	TRBV6-5	TRBJ1-1	TRBD1
CSAPDSGTQYF	TGCAGTGCGCCGGACTCTGGAACGCAGTATTTT	few	TRBV20-1	TRBJ2-3	.
CASSPGNFQETQYF	TGTGCCAGCAGCCCCGGGAACTTCCAAGAGACCCAGTACTTC	.	TRBV7-8	TRBJ2-5	.
CASSSETRGTFF	TGTGCCAGCAGCTCAGAGACTAGAGGGACGTTCTTC	.	TRBV7-9	TRBJ2-1	.
CASSSPGQLQETQYF	TGTGCCAGCAGTTCCCCAGGACAGTTACAAGAGACCCAGTACTTC	few	TRBV6-6	TRBJ2-5	.
CASSLASQYEQYF	TGTGCCAGCAGCTTAGCTTCGCAGTACGAGCAGTACTTC	.	TRBV7-2	TRBJ2-7	.
CASSGPGSSSGANVLTF	TGTGCCAGCAGCGGTCCGGGATCTTCCTCTGGGGCCAACGTCCTGACTTTC	.	TRBV7-9	TRBJ2-6	.
CASSLENGREQFF	TGCGCCAGCAGCTTGGAGAACGGGAGGGAGCAGTTCTTC	.	TRBV5-1	TRBJ2-1	TRBD2
CASSYGQANNEQFF	TGTGCCAGCAGTTACGGACAGGCCAACAATGAGCAGTTCTTC	few	TRBV9	TRBJ2-1	TRBD1
CASRAGLIFGYTF	TGTGCCAGCAGAGCAGGGTTAATATTTGGCTACACCTTC	few	TRBV2	TRBJ1-2	.
CASSQVGGSYEQYF	TGTGCCAGCAGCCAAGTCGGGGGCTCCTACGAGCAGTACTTC	.	TRBV7-2	TRBJ2-7	.
CASSGEAGYGYTF	TGTGCCAGCAGTGGCGAGGCCGGCTATGGCTACACCTTC	few	TRBV2	TRBJ1-2	.
CASSLKGEPTYEQYF	TGTGCCAGCAGCTTAAAGGGGGAGCCTACCTACGAGCAGTACTTC	.	TRBV7-8	TRBJ2-7	.
CASKTGSLTGELFF	TGTGCCAGCAAGACGGGGTCGCTCACCGGGGAGCTGTTTTTT	.	TRBV9	TRBJ2-2	.